The clone carrying this T cell receptor beta chain was seen a handful of times. Antigen: not known. Per germline, CDR1 KGHSH and CDR2 LQKENI. The CDR3 loop spans 13 amino acids. The authors sequenced TCR beta from blood CD8+ and CD4+ T cells. The multiple sclerosis control group was made up of treatment-naive patients with stable or active relapsing-remitting disease. The data are from a study of CD8 T cells in Susac syndrome. Whole-study findings and limits: The study recognized that its TCR sequencing and HLA analysis covered a relatively small number of individuals.

Random hexamers served to reverse transcribe roughly 0.45 to 1 ug RNA. A multiplex approach, immunoSEQ multiplex PCR, amplified TCR beta CDR3 across 54 Vbeta and 13 Jbeta. TCRdb used MiXCR to reprocess the immunoSEQ multiplex PCR reads, holding one entry per CDR3 protein. The sample consists of approximately 160,000 distinct CDR3 sequences, about 94% of them appearing once. The source material was CD4+ T cells from PBMCs. The sequence was obtained from a human donor with multiple sclerosis. This chain joins TRBV18 and TRBJ2-5; D might be TRBD1 (7 bases). The CDR3 DNA follows: TGTGCTAGCAGCCCCCAGGGGGGAGAGACCCAGTACTTC. This translates into CASSPQGGETQYF.